The entry below gives a single T cell receptor beta chain sequence along with its context. The antigen is not known. Germline loops: CDR1 SGHAT, CDR2 FQDESV (reference sequence). V was cut by 5 bases and J by 0 bases, with 13 bases left in between. The length of the CDR3 is 16 residues. This sample stems from a study of Ad26.COV2.S vaccination and SARS-CoV-2 variants. Treatment meaning: 15 to 20 received Ad26.COV2.S at low or high dose, single or two shots; several received placebo; per-sample allocation not given. Sample collection was performed on day 63 after the first vaccine or placebo injection. The assay was immunoSEQ multiplex PCR, and TCRdb's table has in-frame clones only and misses some. In the table there are 350,000 to 500,000 clones, less than 95% of which are singletons. Study-level results: Higher spike-specific TCR breadth was found in vaccine recipients than in placebo recipients.

The TCR comes from a person between 18 and 65 years old who received the Ad26.COV2.S COVID-19 vaccine or a placebo. The rearrangement joins TRBV11-1 to TRBJ2-2; a weak D match, TRBD2 (6 bases). The input for sequencing was peripheral blood, taken in a trial of Ad26.COV2.S vaccine versus placebo. This CDR3 is CASSASGVANTGELFF. CDR3 in DNA: TGTGCCAGCAGCGCATCGGGAGTAGCGAACACCGGGGAGCTGTTTTTT.